A single sample gave rise to the 10 T cell receptor beta chains below, sequenced in a study of blood T cell repertoires in COVID-19. Clones were read by immunoSEQ multiplex PCR, and TCRdb kept only the in-frame ones, dropping some. This table holds tens of thousands of clones, more than 70% found once. Sequenced: peripheral blood. The receptors were gathered from a woman aged 80 or over with acute or convalescent COVID-19.

This chain connects TRBV1 to TRBJ1-4; whether TRBD1, the table's D call, matches the DNA was not checked. TRBV1 is reported as a pseudogene. The CDR3 is 16 residues long. CDR3 sequence: CTVTIRSGRTNEKLFF. The CDR3 DNA is TGCACTGTGACAATACGATCAGGGCGAACTAATGAAAAACTGTTTTTT.

The V call is TRBV3-1 (or the pseudogene TRBV3-2), the J call TRBJ1-1, with D unresolved. Trimming pared 1 base from V and 1 base from J, leaving 13 bases between. This CDR3 comprises 16 residues. Germline V gives CDR1 LGHDT, CDR2 YNNKEL (reference sequence). The chain's CDR3 is CASSQVTKQPNTEAFF. The CDR3, as DNA: TGTGCCAGCAGCCAAGTCACTAAACAACCGAACACTGAAGCTTTCTTT.

This clone has a single count. The CDR3 here is CASSLGTGGEKLFF. As DNA, the CDR3 is TGCGCCAGCAGCTTGGGGACAGGGGGCGAAAAACTGTTTTTT. The V gene is TRBV5-1, the J gene TRBJ1-4, with 11 nucleotides matching TRBD1. The germline CDR1 and CDR2 sequences are SGHRS and YFSETQ. The ends lost 0 bases at V and 8 bases at J; junction bases unmatched: 0. The CDR3 has 14 residues. The entire variable domain, with the rest obtained from reference TRBV5-1 and TRBJ1-4, is as follows: KAGVTQTPRYLIKTRGQQVTLSCSPISGHRSVSWYQQTPGQGLQFLFEYFSETQRNKGNFPGRFSGRQFSNSRSEMNVSTLELGDSALYLCASSLGTGGEKLFFGSGTQLSVL.

A word on this clone: At one of its ends the junction is not consistent with the germline gene, which may arise from a read error. The genes are TRBV19 and TRBJ2-7; D may be TRBD1 (5 bases). CDR1 LNHDA and CDR2 SQIVND come from the germline V gene (reference sequence). This CDR3 is 15 amino acids long. The CDR3 nucleotides are TGTGCCAGTAGTATAGATCTGGGCCGAAATGGGGCTTTCATCTTC. As protein: CASSIDLGRNGAFIF.

The chain combines TRBV28 with TRBJ2-2, with a weak D call TRBD1 (5 bases). The CDR3 is made up of 13 amino acids. V dropped 7 bases and J dropped 6 bases, with 12 bases sitting between them. Germline CDR1 MDHEN, CDR2 SYDVKM. CDR3: CASKTRVSGELFF. CDR3 sequence (DNA): TGTGCCAGCAAAACCAGGGTCTCCGGGGAGCTGTTTTTT.

The CDR3 region is CASSMFPEGGGEDEQYV. Written as DNA, the CDR3 is TGTGCCAGCAGTATGTTCCCCGAGGGGGGGGGCGAGGACGAGCAGTACGTC. This chain uses TRBV27 with TRBJ2-7; D is perhaps TRBD2 (7 bases). V dropped 5 bases and J dropped 5 bases, with 25 bases sitting between them. There are 17 residues in the CDR3. Germline assignment: CDR1 MNHEY and CDR2 SMNVEV (reference sequence).

This chain joins TRBV29-1 and TRBJ2-7; 9 bases fit TRBD1. This CDR3 is 14 amino acids long. Looked up from germline, CDR1 is SQVTM and CDR2 is ANQGSEA. V was clipped by 5 bases and J by 2 bases; unmatched bases: 7. The CDR3 nucleotides are TGCAGCGTTACCGGGACAGGGAGAACCTACGAGCAGTACTTC. It encodes CSVTGTGRTYEQYF.

The DNA for the CDR3 is TGTGCCACCAGCAGAGACACCGGTTTTTCTGGAAACACCATATATTTT. It specifies CATSRDTGFSGNTIYF. This sequence joins TRBV15 and TRBJ1-3; no clear D gene. This CDR3 is built from 16 residues. Germline lookup yields CDR1 LNHNV and CDR2 YYDKDF (reference sequence). Trimming shortened V by 0 bases and J by 1 base, and 10 bases separated the two germline ends.

The chain recombines TRBV2 with TRBJ1-2; a weak D match, TRBD1 (5 bases). Germline loops: CDR1 SNHLY, CDR2 FYNNEI. The CDR3 length is 14 residues. V lost 2 bases to trimming and J lost 1 base, with 8 bases between them. The CDR3 loop is CASSELGHNYGYTF. CDR3 coding DNA: TGTGCCAGCAGTGAATTGGGGCATAACTATGGCTACACCTTC.

The V and J genes are TRBV11-3 and TRBJ1-6; tentative D call: TRBD1 (5 bases). Trimming stripped 4 bases from V and 8 bases from J, with 12 bases between. Germline assignment: CDR1 SGHNT and CDR2 YENEEA. This CDR3 region has 14 residues. The CDR3 protein is CASSSQTAHSPLHF. The CDR3 DNA reads as TGTGCCAGCAGCTCACAGACAGCCCATTCACCCCTCCACTTT.